This TCR beta chain was sequenced during a study of shared clonotypes between healthy human individuals. This was a deep-level run. Clones were sequenced by immunoSEQ multiplex PCR, and TCRdb holds only the in-frame ones, with some missing. Altogether some 470,000 clones are present, 76% being singletons, with the ten largest covering over 10%. As concerns this clone: Other DNA sequences from this sample encode an identical CDR3 as well.

The CDR3 loop spans 12 amino acids. The ends were cut back, 0 bases at V and 4 bases at J, with 3 bases in the middle. Germline-derived CDR1 and CDR2 are LNHDA and SQIVND (reference sequence). The chain has TRBV19 and TRBJ2-5; D is unresolved. The sample was PBMCs. This TCR derives from a middle-aged woman in good health. Some clones in this sample may be carry-over from other donors' samples. The CDR3 bases are TGTGCCAGTAGTATAGATCGAGAGACCCAGTACTTC. Translation: CASSIDRETQYF.